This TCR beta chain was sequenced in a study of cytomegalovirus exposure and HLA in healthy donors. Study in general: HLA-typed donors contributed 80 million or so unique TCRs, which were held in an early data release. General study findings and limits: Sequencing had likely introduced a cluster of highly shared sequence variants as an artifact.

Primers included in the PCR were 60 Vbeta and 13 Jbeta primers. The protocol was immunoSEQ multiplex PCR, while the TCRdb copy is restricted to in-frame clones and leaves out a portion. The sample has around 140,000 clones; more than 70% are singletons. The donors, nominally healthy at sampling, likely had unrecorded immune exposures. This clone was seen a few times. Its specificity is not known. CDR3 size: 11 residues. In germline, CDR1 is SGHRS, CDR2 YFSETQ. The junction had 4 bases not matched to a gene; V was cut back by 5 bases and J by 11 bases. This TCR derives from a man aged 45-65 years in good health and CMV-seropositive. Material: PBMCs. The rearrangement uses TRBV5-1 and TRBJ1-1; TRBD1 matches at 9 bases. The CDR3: CASRADRGAFF. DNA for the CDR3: TGCGCCAGCAGGGCGGACAGGGGTGCTTTCTTT.